A single sample gave rise to the 15 T cell receptor beta chains below, sequenced in a study of long-term antiretroviral therapy in people with HIV. Assay version v3.0 of immunoSEQ was used, and it was run at survey level. The protocol was immunoSEQ multiplex PCR, while the TCRdb copy is restricted to in-frame clones and leaves out a portion. This table holds 9,000 or so clones, over 65% found once. The material was unsorted PBMCs, obtained 0.6 years before starting antiretroviral therapy. The source of these receptors is a man aged 40-49 years with HIV.

This rearrangement joins TRBV30 to TRBJ1-6; D is perhaps TRBD1 (5 bases). The CDR3 is made up of 14 amino acids. Germline loops: CDR1 GTSNPN, CDR2 SVGIG (reference sequence). Deletions cut 4 bases from V and 6 bases from J, with 13 bases between. The CDR3 loop is CAWMEGIGNSPLHF. CDR3 DNA sequence: TGTGCCTGGATGGAGGGGATCGGTAATTCACCCCTCCACTTT.

V gene TRBV10-3 combines with J gene TRBJ1-6; 9 bases align to TRBD1. V was clipped by 3 bases and J by 3 bases; unmatched bases: 6. The CDR3 is 17 residues long. CDR1 is ENHRY, CDR2 SYGVKD, per germline. The CDR3 reads CAISENPGQGYNSPLHF. CDR3 in DNA: TGTGCCATCAGTGAAAACCCGGGACAGGGCTATAATTCACCCCTCCACTTT.

This clone was picked up a small number of times. This chain links TRBV7-9 with TRBJ2-7; weak D call: TRBD1 (6 bases). V lost 5 bases, J lost 3 bases, and 14 bases lay in between. The germline gives CDR1 SEHNR, CDR2 FQNEAQ (reference sequence). The CDR3 spans 14 residues. The CDR3 DNA reads TGTGCCAGCAGCCCCCGGACAGATAGCTACGAGCAGTACTTC. This sequence encodes CASSPRTDSYEQYF.

The CDR3 DNA reads TGTGCCAGCAGTGTTACTAGCGGGGGGTCCTACGAGCAGTACTTC. This sequence encodes CASSVTSGGSYEQYF. The chain couples TRBV6-1 to TRBJ2-7, with 12 bases identical to TRBD2. Per the germline V gene, CDR1 is MNHNS and CDR2 is SASEGT. V lost 4 bases to trimming and J lost 1 base; unmatched junction nucleotides: 2. The CDR3 contains 15 residues.

The CDR3: CASSLVGMDPEAFF. CDR3 sequence (DNA): TGTGCCAGCAGCTTGGTAGGAATGGATCCTGAAGCTTTCTTT. The chain couples TRBV5-6 to TRBJ1-1; D uncertain. Germline loops: CDR1 SGHDT, CDR2 YYEEEE. Between the trimmed V and J ends, which lost 0 bases and 6 bases, there was a span of 12 bases. This CDR3 has 14 amino acids.

This clone was recorded once. The rearrangement links TRBV7-9 to TRBJ2-5; tentative D call: TRBD1 (5 bases). V was cut by 5 bases and J by 5 bases, with 9 bases left in between. CDR3 length: 12 amino acids. CDR1 SEHNR and CDR2 FQNEAQ come from the germline V gene (reference sequence). The CDR3, as DNA: TGTGCCAGCAGCCGACAGTTTGAGACCCAGTACTTC. Amino acids: CASSRQFETQYF.

This clone came up a few times. V and J are TRBV13 and TRBJ2-7; D remains ambiguous. The CDR3 runs to 12 residues. CDR1 is PRHDT, CDR2 FYEKMQ, per germline (reference sequence). Trimming stripped 2 bases from V and 2 bases from J, with 4 bases between. CDR3 DNA: TGTGCCAGCAGCTTAAGCACCTACGAGCAGTACTTC. This gives the protein CASSLSTYEQYF.

The genes are TRBV5-4 and TRBJ1-5; the D gene is possibly TRBD1 (5 bases). Germline values: CDR1 SGHNT, CDR2 YYREEE (reference sequence). V lost 2 bases, J lost 7 bases, and 16 bases lay in between. This CDR3 has 15 residues. The CDR3, as DNA: TGTGCCAGCAGCTTCGGGGGGGGTAGGGAACAGCCCCAGCATTTT. Translating it yields CASSFGGGREQPQHF.

The chain has TRBV27 and TRBJ1-2; TRBD1 might be the D (6 bases). Germline CDR1 reads MNHEY; CDR2 reads SMNVEV (reference sequence). The V gene lost 3 bases and the J gene lost 4 bases, with 12 bases spanning the gap. This CDR3 spans 14 amino acids. The CDR3 reads CASSFSKGVYGYTF. The CDR3 DNA sequence: TGTGCCAGCAGTTTCTCCAAGGGGGTCTATGGCTACACCTTC.

The chain employs TRBV19 and TRBJ1-1, with TRBD1 identical over 8 bases. V lost 7 bases and J lost 0; bases outside the gene matches: 4. CDR3 size: 14 residues. Germline V gene data show CDR1 as LNHDA and CDR2 as SQIVND (reference sequence). The CDR3 DNA reads as TGTGCCAGTATCCGGACAGGGCTGAACACTGAAGCTTTCTTT. Amino acid sequence: CASIRTGLNTEAFF.

This chain connects TRBV27 to TRBJ2-2; tentative D call: TRBD1 (6 bases). V was shortened by 2 bases and J by 1 base, with 17 bases between the two germline ends. The V gene's germline CDR1 is MNHEY and CDR2 SMNVEV (reference sequence). This CDR3 is built from 18 residues. The CDR3 protein is CASSLLGPDSGNTGELFF. CDR3 bases: TGTGCCAGCAGTTTACTCGGGCCGGACAGTGGGAACACCGGGGAGCTGTTTTTT.

The V and J genes are TRBV5-8 and TRBJ1-1; D possibly corresponds to TRBD1 (5 bases). Germline V CDR1 and CDR2: SGHTS, YDEGEE. The CDR3 is 14 residues long. V was trimmed by 2 bases and J by 0 bases, leaving 8 bases between them. CDR3 nucleotide sequence: TGTGCCAGCAGCTTAACAGGTCTGAACACTGAAGCTTTCTTT. Protein product: CASSLTGLNTEAFF.

DNA of the CDR3: TGTGCCAGCAGCTCGCTGAGGACAGGTATCAATGAGCAGTTCTTC. Translated: CASSSLRTGINEQFF. V gene TRBV7-3 combines with J gene TRBJ2-1; 7 positions agree with TRBD1. The length of the CDR3 is 15 residues. J gave up 6 bases and V 4 bases, and 9 bases lay outside the gene matches. Germline loops: CDR1 SGHTA, CDR2 FQGTGA.

This chain uses TRBV7-9 with TRBJ2-1; TRBD2 agrees at 8 bases. The CDR3 runs 15 residues. The V and J ends lost 5 bases and 8 bases, in that order; junction bases with no gene match: 11. Germline V gene data show CDR1 as SEHNR and CDR2 as FQNEAQ (reference sequence). The CDR3 reads CASSRRGLAGDEQFF. The CDR3 nucleotides read TGTGCCAGCAGCCGACGTGGACTAGCTGGGGATGAGCAGTTCTTC. The complete variable domain, with remaining parts taken from reference TRBV7-9 and TRBJ2-1, reads DTGVSQNPRHKITKRGQNVTFRCDPISEHNRLYWYRQTLGQGPEFLTYFQNEAQLEKSRLLSDRFSAERPKGSFSTLEIQRTEQGDSAMYLCASSRRGLAGDEQFFGPGTRLTVL.

The J gene is TRBJ2-7, the V gene TRBV5-6; 9 bases are a match to TRBD1. The germline V gene has CDR1 SGHDT and CDR2 YYEEEE. The CDR3 loop spans 14 amino acids. V was clipped by 2 bases and J by 11 bases; unmatched bases: 11. This chain's CDR3 is CASSFGTGRSWEYF. DNA for the CDR3: TGTGCCAGCAGCTTCGGGACAGGGAGGAGTTGGGAGTACTTC.